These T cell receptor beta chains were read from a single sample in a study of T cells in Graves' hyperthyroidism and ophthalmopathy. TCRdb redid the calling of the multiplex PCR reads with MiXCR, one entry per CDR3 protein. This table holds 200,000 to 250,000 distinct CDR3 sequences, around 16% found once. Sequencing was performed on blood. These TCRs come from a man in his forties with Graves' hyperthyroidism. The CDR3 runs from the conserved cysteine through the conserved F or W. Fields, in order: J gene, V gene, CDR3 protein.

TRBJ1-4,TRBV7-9,CASSTGTGREKLFF
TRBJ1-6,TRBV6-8,CASSFPGPEELNSPLHF
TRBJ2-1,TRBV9,CASSVGMGRTKYNEQFF
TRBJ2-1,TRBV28,CASTNGGLAGGPGDNEQFF
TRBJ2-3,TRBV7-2,CASSLLAGAPTDTQYF
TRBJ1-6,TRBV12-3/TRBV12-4,CASTVRGLRGPLHF
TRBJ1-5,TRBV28,CASTRDSNQPQHF
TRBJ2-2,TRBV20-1,CSATTLPGRYTGELFF
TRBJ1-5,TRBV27,CASRFPPNNQPQHF
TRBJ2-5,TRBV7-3,CASSSETEETQYF
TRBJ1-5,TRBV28,CASSPPPNRAYSNQPQHF
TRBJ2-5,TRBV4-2,CASSQDQWKTQYF
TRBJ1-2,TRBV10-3,CAISEQGNYGYTF
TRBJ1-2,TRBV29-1,CSVEGTGSYGYTF
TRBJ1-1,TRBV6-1,CASSELYEGPVEAFF
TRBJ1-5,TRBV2,CASSWGNQPQHF
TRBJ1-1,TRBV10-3,CAISVRGEDTEAFF
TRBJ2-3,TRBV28,CASITGGGTDTQYF
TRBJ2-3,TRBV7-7,CASSRRETDTQYF
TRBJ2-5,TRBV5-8,CASSGASGEKETQYF
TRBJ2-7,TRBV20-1,CSARRDRAVGEQYF
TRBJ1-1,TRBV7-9,CASSLVGVNTEAFF
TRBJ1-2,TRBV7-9,CASSSDVTF
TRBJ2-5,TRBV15,CATSSGGTAVMETQYF
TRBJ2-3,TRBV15,CATSRDTTSGGAYTQYF
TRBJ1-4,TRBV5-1,CASSSDSEKLFF